These 20 T cell receptor beta chains were all obtained from the same sample, sequenced in a study of blood T cell repertoires in COVID-19. Some clones are missing from TCRdb's copy, which holds only in-frame ones; the method was immunoSEQ multiplex PCR. The table includes under 150,000 clones, around two thirds detected once. The sequencing input was peripheral blood. All receptors derive from a woman between 70 and 85 years old with acute or convalescent COVID-19.

The chain joins TRBV5-4 to TRBJ2-7; TRBD2 matches at 9 bases. Unmatched junction bases numbered 17, after V lost 4 bases and J lost 3 bases. The CDR3 spans 18 residues. Germline assignment: CDR1 SGHNT and CDR2 YYREEE (reference sequence). The CDR3 bases are TGTGCCAGCAGCCCGGGAGGGCGGGGGGGCATTTCTGACTACGAGCAGTACTTC. Translating it yields CASSPGGRGGISDYEQYF.

The V gene is TRBV19, the J gene TRBJ1-1, with D unclear. With 7 bases removed from V and 5 bases from J, the gap between germline ends came to 14 bases. The CDR3 is made up of 13 amino acids. Germline V lookup: CDR1 LNHDA, CDR2 SQIVND (reference sequence). CDR3 in amino acids: CASTPNEGTEAFF. The CDR3 DNA follows: TGTGCCAGTACCCCTAATGAGGGAACTGAAGCTTTCTTT.

The V gene is TRBV5-8, the J gene TRBJ1-5; D unresolved. Trimming removed 0 bases from V and 3 bases from J, with 10 bases in between. The CDR3 totals 15 residues. Germline-derived CDR1 and CDR2 are SGHTS and YDEGEE. CDR3 in amino acids: CASSLAQLPNQPQHF. CDR3 DNA sequence: TGTGCCAGCAGCTTGGCTCAACTGCCCAATCAGCCCCAGCATTTT.

This clone was found many times. V and J are TRBV6-5 and TRBJ1-2, with 7 bases matching TRBD1. Germline V lookup: CDR1 MNHEY, CDR2 SVGAGI. CDR3 length: 13 residues. The V segment lost 6 bases and the J segment 4 bases; nucleotides outside the gene matches: 5. The CDR3 is CASSPAGGYGYTF. The CDR3 DNA follows: TGTGCCAGCAGCCCCGCAGGGGGCTATGGCTACACCTTC.

V gene TRBV2 combines with J gene TRBJ2-7, with 14 bases lining up with TRBD2. Germline V gene lookup returns CDR1 SNHLY and CDR2 FYNNEI. V shed 6 bases and J 5 bases; nucleotides not matched to a gene: 6. The CDR3 is made up of 15 amino acids. The CDR3 spells CASRAGTSGSNEQYF. Here the CDR3 DNA reads TGTGCCAGCAGGGCCGGGACTAGCGGGAGCAACGAGCAGTACTTC. The full variable domain, with the rest looked up from reference TRBV2 and TRBJ2-7, is EPEVTQTPSHQVTQMGQEVILRCVPISNHLYFYWYRQILGQKVEFLVSFYNNEISEKSEIFDDQFSVERPDGSNFTLKIRSTKLEDSAMYFCASRAGTSGSNEQYFGPGTRLTVT.

The chain recombines TRBV11-1 with TRBJ2-3; a weak D match, TRBD2 (5 bases). V shed 4 bases and J shed 1 base, with 9 bases lying between them. CDR1 is SGHAT and CDR2 is FQDESV in the germline V gene (reference sequence). There are 14 residues in the CDR3. The CDR3 reads CASSSGSGTDTQYF. DNA of the CDR3: TGTGCCAGCAGCTCAGGTAGCGGCACAGATACGCAGTATTTT.

The chain has TRBV6-2 or TRBV6-3 and TRBJ2-6, with 7 bases that match TRBD1. The junction had 10 bases not matched to a gene; V was cut back by 2 bases and J by 0 bases. This CDR3 is 19 amino acids long. The germline V gene has CDR1 MNHEY and CDR2 SVGEGT. The CDR3 here is CASSYPLRTGRSGANVLTF. Here the CDR3 DNA reads TGTGCCAGCAGTTACCCACTCCGGACAGGCCGCTCTGGGGCCAACGTCCTGACTTTC.

The chain is built from TRBV18 and TRBJ1-1, with D tentatively TRBD1 (6 bases). V lost 4 bases to trimming and J lost 2 bases, with 14 bases between them. This CDR3 has 15 amino acids. From germline, CDR1 is KGHSH and CDR2 LQKENI. CDR3: CASSLPDSPNTEAFF. As DNA, the CDR3 is TGTGCCAGCTCACTACCGGACAGCCCTAACACTGAAGCTTTCTTT.

The chain links TRBV4-2 to TRBJ1-2, with 8 nucleotides matching TRBD1. The CDR3 spans 13 residues. V shed 3 bases and J 8 bases; nucleotides not matched to a gene: 5. CDR1 is LGHNA and CDR2 is YNFKEQ in the germline V gene. Here the CDR3 DNA reads TGTGCCAGCAGCCAGGACAGGGAACGGGGCTACACCTTC. This gives the protein CASSQDRERGYTF.

V gene TRBV7-9 combines with J gene TRBJ2-2, with D perhaps matching TRBD1 (5 bases). The V end lost 5 bases, the J end lost 5 bases, and 15 bases lay between the germline ends. The V gene's germline CDR1 is SEHNR and CDR2 FQNEAQ (reference sequence). The CDR3 contains 15 residues. The CDR3 nucleotides are TGTGCCAGCAGCATACAGGTTCTCGGAACCGGGGAGCTGTTTTTT. Amino acids: CASSIQVLGTGELFF.

CDR3 protein: CASSPTVLGEAFF. Written as DNA, the CDR3 is TGTGCCAGCAGTCCTACAGTTTTGGGTGAAGCTTTCTTT. The chain employs TRBV9 and TRBJ1-1; no reliable D call. Germline V gene sequence: CDR1 SGDLS, CDR2 YYNGEE. V lost 5 bases and J 7 bases, leaving 15 bases between the germline ends. The CDR3 totals 13 residues. The complete variable domain, with remaining parts taken from reference TRBV9 and TRBJ1-1, reads DSGVTQTPKHLITATGQRVTLRCSPRSGDLSVYWYQQSLDQGLQFLIQYYNGEERAKGNILERFSAQQFPDLHSELNLSSLELGDSALYFCASSPTVLGEAFFGQGTRLTVV.

The chain recombines TRBV5-1 with TRBJ1-3; D not certain. The CDR3 consists of 15 residues. V shed 0 bases and J shed 4 bases, with 11 bases lying between them. In germline, CDR1 is SGHRS, CDR2 YFSETQ. The CDR3, as DNA: TGCGCCAGCAGCTTGGCCGGCGGAATAGGAAACACCATATATTTT. Its translation is CASSLAGGIGNTIYF.

This clone was observed a single time. The genes are TRBV4-3 and TRBJ1-2; D perhaps matches TRBD1 (6 bases). The germline V and J ends were trimmed by 1 base and 3 bases, with 9 bases remaining between them. CDR3 size: 14 residues. CDR1 LGHNA and CDR2 YSLEER come from the germline V gene. CDR3 bases: TGCGCCAGCAGCCAAGTGTCAGGGGACTATGGCTACACCTTC. This translates into CASSQVSGDYGYTF.

In its sample, this clone was seen a few times. V gene TRBV2 combines with J gene TRBJ2-7, with TRBD2 matching over 8 bases. CDR3 length equals 13 residues. Losses at the gene ends were 8 bases for V and 7 bases for J; bases not matched to a gene: 10. Germline-derived CDR1 and CDR2 are SNHLY and FYNNEI. CDR3 amino acids: CASYPASGSEQYF. The CDR3 DNA sequence: TGTGCCAGCTACCCCGCGAGCGGGAGTGAGCAGTACTTC.

The V and J genes are TRBV7-9 and TRBJ2-3; D is unresolved. CDR3 length: 15 amino acids. V dropped 3 bases and J dropped 14 bases, with 24 bases sitting between them. Germline values: CDR1 SEHNR, CDR2 FQNEAQ (reference sequence). CDR3 sequence reads: CASSFPPKGARSSYF. CDR3 sequence (DNA): TGTGCCAGCAGCTTCCCCCCCAAAGGAGCCCGGTCGTCGTATTTT.

The chain combines TRBV10-3 with TRBJ1-6; no reliable D call. V was clipped by 0 bases and J by 7 bases, with 7 bases between them. Germline lookup yields CDR1 ENHRY and CDR2 SYGVKD. The CDR3 is 14 residues long. CDR3 loop: CAISESAQNSPLHF. The CDR3 nucleotides read TGTGCCATCAGTGAGTCAGCGCAGAATTCACCCCTCCACTTT.

The rearrangement joins TRBV11-2 to TRBJ1-1; D call uncertain. The CDR3 covers 14 residues. Germline CDR1 reads SGHAT; CDR2 reads FQNNGV. Trimming took 1 base from V and 4 from J, leaving 10 bases between them. The CDR3 reads CASSLGFGSTEAFF. In nucleotides, the CDR3 is TGTGCCAGCAGCTTAGGGTTCGGGTCCACTGAAGCTTTCTTT.

This chain joins TRBV29-1 and TRBJ2-6; TRBD1 matches 7 bases. Germline CDR1 reads SQVTM; CDR2 reads ANQGSEA. The CDR3 spans 16 residues. J was trimmed by 0 bases and V by 6 bases; bases with no gene match: 8. CDR3 residues: CSVERSGGSGANVLTF. The CDR3 region has the DNA TGCAGCGTCGAACGCTCAGGGGGCTCTGGGGCCAACGTCCTGACTTTC. The full variable domain, with the rest looked up from reference TRBV29-1 and TRBJ2-6, is SAVISQKPSRDICQRGTSLTIQCQVDSQVTMMFWYRQQPGQSLTLIATANQGSEATYESGFVIDKFPISRPNLTFSTLTVSNMSPEDSSIYLCSVERSGGSGANVLTFGAGSRLTVL.

The chain is built from TRBV7-6 and TRBJ2-5; D gene uncertain. Deletions cut 5 bases from V and 4 bases from J, with 5 bases between. This CDR3 has 11 residues. The germline V gene encodes CDR1 SGHVS and CDR2 FNYEAQ. CDR3 residues: CASSLTETQYF. The CDR3 DNA reads as TGTGCCAGCAGCCTAACAGAGACCCAGTACTTC.

V usage is TRBV7-8 and J usage is TRBJ1-1, with D possibly matching TRBD1 (6 bases). Germline-derived CDR1 and CDR2 are SGHVS and FQNEAQ. The V end was cut by 5 bases, the J end by 0 bases, with 19 bases between. There are 17 residues in the CDR3. The CDR3 region has the DNA TGTGCCAGCAGCGTAGGGGCCACAGGGACCATGAACACTGAAGCTTTCTTT. Protein sequence: CASSVGATGTMNTEAFF.